This is a list of T cell receptor beta chains from one sample in a study of blood T cell repertoires in COVID-19. Sequencing was performed with immunoSEQ multiplex PCR; in TCRdb, only in-frame clones are kept and a portion is missing. The sample lists under 100,000 clones, around nine tenths occurring once. Sequenced material: peripheral blood. The receptors were gathered from a man aged 30-40 years with acute or convalescent COVID-19. The CDR3 runs from the conserved cysteine through the conserved F or W. D genes are given only for firm matches. Clone size is not always given. Where it is, it says once, few, many or a class for expanded clones.

>.|.|TRBJ1-1|TRBV19
CASSPDRLNTEAFF
TGTGCCAGTAGTCCGGACAGATTGAACACTGAAGCTTTCTTT
>TRBD1|.|TRBJ1-2|TRBV28
CASSLGQGKNIGGYTF
TGTGCCAGCAGTTTGGGACAGGGTAAGAACATTGGTGGCTACACCTTC
>TRBD1|.|TRBJ2-7|TRBV30
CAWSKGTGGFEQYF
TGTGCCTGGAGTAAAGGGACAGGGGGCTTCGAGCAGTACTTC
>.|.|TRBJ1-4|TRBV6-1
CASSENGQRGF
TGTGCCAGCAGTGAAAACGGACAAAGAGGTTTT
>TRBD2|.|TRBJ2-7|TRBV7-9
CASSGPGGSVNEQYF
TGTGCCAGCAGCGGACCGGGCGGGAGTGTCAACGAGCAGTACTTC
>TRBD2|.|TRBJ2-1|TRBV15
CATSAILAGGDNEQFF
TGTGCCACCAGCGCGATCCTAGCGGGAGGGGACAATGAGCAGTTCTTC
>.|.|TRBJ1-1|TRBV2
CASLAGTEAFF
TGTGCCAGCTTGGCGGGCACTGAAGCTTTCTTT
>TRBD2|.|TRBJ2-7|TRBV7-2
CASNLAGGVYEQYF
TGTGCCAGCAACTTAGCGGGAGGGGTCTACGAGCAGTACTTC
>TRBD1|.|TRBJ2-1|TRBV6-6
CASSDRAASSYNEQFF
TGTGCCAGCAGCGACAGGGCAGCGAGCTCCTACAATGAGCAGTTCTTC
>TRBD1|.|TRBJ1-4|TRBV28
CASRERDSPNEKLFF
TGTGCCAGCAGGGAGAGGGACAGTCCTAATGAAAAACTGTTTTTT
>.|.|TRBJ2-1|TRBV4-1
CASSKLSGSSYNEQFF
TGCGCCAGCAGTAAATTAAGCGGTAGCTCCTACAATGAGCAGTTCTTC
>.|.|TRBJ1-3|TRBV5-1
CASSSGEFTLSSGNTIYF
TGCGCCAGCAGCTCAGGGGAGTTCACGCTGAGCTCTGGAAACACCATATATTTT
>.|.|TRBJ2-7|TRBV3-1/TRBV3-2
CASSLAALPGEQYF
TGTGCCAGCAGCCTAGCGGCTTTACCCGGCGAGCAGTACTTC
>.|.|TRBJ1-5|TRBV6-5
CASSYSRLGQPQHF
TGTGCCAGCAGTTACTCTCGCCTGGGCCAGCCCCAGCATTTT
>TRBD2|.|TRBJ2-7|TRBV4-1
CASSLRPGLAEEQYF
TGCGCCAGCAGCCTCCGCCCGGGACTAGCTGAGGAGCAGTACTTC
>TRBD2|.|TRBJ2-1|TRBV25-1
CASGLAGGSDEQFF
TGTGCCAGCGGACTAGCGGGAGGGTCGGATGAGCAGTTCTTC
>TRBD1|.|TRBJ1-3|TRBV30
CAWRGNRGARNTIYF
TGTGCCTGGAGGGGGAACAGGGGAGCAAGAAACACCATATATTTT
>TRBD1|.|TRBJ2-1|TRBV6-4
CASRRTGVGEQFF
TGTGCCAGCAGAAGGACAGGGGTTGGGGAGCAGTTCTTC
>TRBD2|few|TRBJ2-7|TRBV5-6
CASSSGTNYEQYF
TGTGCCAGCAGCTCCGGGACTAACTACGAGCAGTACTTC
>TRBD1|.|TRBJ2-7|TRBV5-8
CASSLSRDSYTLYEQYF
TGTGCCAGCAGCTTGTCCCGGGACAGTTACACCCTCTACGAGCAGTACTTC
>.|many|TRBJ2-2|TRBV4-3
CASSHHTGIGGELFF
TGCGCCAGCAGCCATCATACAGGGATTGGCGGGGAGCTGTTTTTT
>.|.|TRBJ2-7|TRBV6-6
CASSYSGGPYEQYF
TGTGCCAGCAGTTACTCGGGGGGTCCCTACGAGCAGTACTTC
>.|.|TRBJ2-1|TRBV10-3
CAISTREGPNEQFF
TGTGCCATCAGTACTCGCGAGGGCCCCAATGAGCAGTTCTTC
>TRBD1|few|TRBJ1-5|TRBV28
CASSWTGLMAQHF
TGTGCCAGCAGTTGGACAGGCCTCATGGCCCAGCATTTT
>.|.|TRBJ2-7|TRBV6-5
CASRGLTYEQYF
TGTGCCAGCCGAGGGCTAACCTACGAGCAGTACTTC
>.|.|TRBJ2-7|TRBV28
CASSLRGLASDKQYF
TGTGCCAGCTCTCTAAGGGGTCTGGCCTCCGATAAGCAGTACTTC
>.|.|TRBJ1-2|TRBV28
CASQTSQGYGYTF
TGTGCCAGTCAAACCTCCCAGGGCTATGGCTACACCTTC
>.|once|TRBJ2-7|TRBV3-1/TRBV3-2
CASRATGTHSYEQYF
TGTGCCAGCAGGGCGACCGGGACTCACTCCTACGAGCAGTACTTC
>.|once|TRBJ1-6|TRBV19
CASREEGRGNSPLHF
TGTGCCAGCCGCGAGGAGGGCCGGGGGAATTCACCCCTCCACTTT
>.|once|TRBJ1-5|TRBV6-6
CASQGGGNQPQHF
TGTGCCAGCCAGGGAGGGGGCAATCAGCCCCAGCATTTT
>TRBD2|.|TRBJ2-1|TRBV7-9
CASSSGLAGGTRSGEQFF
TGTGCCAGCAGCTCGGGACTAGCGGGGGGGACCAGATCAGGTGAGCAGTTCTTC
>TRBD2|.|TRBJ2-7|TRBV3-1/TRBV3-2
CASTRSGGTYEQYF
TGTGCCAGCACTCGTAGCGGGGGAACCTACGAGCAGTACTTC
>.|.|TRBJ1-6|TRBV2
CASSDKQILHSPLHF
TGTGCCAGCAGTGACAAACAGATCCTCCATTCACCCCTCCACTTT
>.|.|TRBJ1-1|TRBV4-2
CASSQGGGNTEAFF
TGTGCCAGCAGCCAAGGCGGTGGGAACACTGAAGCTTTCTTT
>.|.|TRBJ1-1|TRBV19
CASSIGVMNTEAFF
TGTGCCAGTAGTATAGGTGTTATGAACACTGAAGCTTTCTTT
>TRBD1|few|TRBJ1-5|TRBV7-8
CASSHDRVGQPQHF
TGTGCCAGCAGCCACGACAGGGTGGGGCAGCCCCAGCATTTT
>TRBD2|once|TRBJ2-1|TRBV20-1
CSAGDLLAGRSYEQFF
TGCAGTGCTGGTGACTTACTAGCGGGACGGTCATATGAGCAGTTCTTC
>TRBD1|.|TRBJ2-2|TRBV19
CASRRDRANTGELFF
TGTGCCAGTAGAAGGGACAGGGCGAACACCGGGGAGCTGTTTTTT
>.|.|TRBJ1-2|TRBV11-2
CASSFRNYGYTF
TGTGCCAGCAGCTTCCGTAACTATGGCTACACCTTC
>.|.|TRBJ1-1|TRBV5-1
CASSGGATQNTEAFF
TGCGCCAGCAGCGGAGGGGCGACTCAGAACACTGAAGCTTTCTTT
>.|.|TRBJ1-4|TRBV6-5
CASTQDSNEKLFF
TGTGCCAGCACCCAGGACAGTAATGAAAAACTGTTTTTT
>TRBD1|.|TRBJ2-3|TRBV28
CASRDRVPDTQYF
TGTGCCAGCAGGGACAGGGTCCCAGATACGCAGTATTTT
>.|.|TRBJ1-5|TRBV29-1
CSVETGYNQPQHF
TGCAGCGTTGAGACGGGGTACAATCAGCCCCAGCATTTT
>TRBD2|.|TRBJ2-2|TRBV4-3
CASSQELAGPPAGELFF
TGCGCCAGCAGCCAAGAACTAGCGGGGCCCCCTGCCGGGGAGCTGTTTTTT
>.|once|TRBJ2-7|TRBV11-2
CASSSGYEQYF
TGTGCCAGCAGCTCAGGCTACGAGCAGTACTTC
>.|.|TRBJ2-2|TRBV9
CASSVEGVPAGELFF
TGTGCCAGCAGCGTAGAGGGGGTTCCGGCCGGGGAGCTGTTTTTT
>TRBD2|.|TRBJ2-3|TRBV6-1
CASSERGTRVGAQYF
TGTGCCAGCAGTGAAAGGGGGACTAGGGTTGGGGCGCAGTATTTT
>TRBD1|.|TRBJ2-7|TRBV6-5
CASRLTGDPYEQYF
TGTGCCAGCAGATTGACAGGGGACCCTTACGAGCAGTACTTC
>.|.|TRBJ2-1|TRBV7-2
CASSLNSLNNEQFF
TGTGCCAGCAGCTTAAACTCCCTCAACAATGAGCAGTTCTTC
>.|.|TRBJ2-7|TRBV5-6
CASSSGLSYEQYF
TGTGCCAGCAGCTCCGGACTTTCTTACGAGCAGTACTTC
>TRBD1|.|TRBJ1-2|TRBV27
CASSLHRGNYGYTF
TGTGCCAGCAGTTTACACAGGGGCAACTATGGCTACACCTTC
>.|.|TRBJ1-5|TRBV7-9
CASSSGAYRDNQPQHF
TGTGCCAGCAGCTCAGGAGCCTACAGGGATAATCAGCCCCAGCATTTT
>TRBD1|.|TRBJ1-2|TRBV30
CAWDREGYGYTF
TGTGCTTGGGACAGGGAGGGCTATGGCTACACCTTC
>.|.|TRBJ1-1|TRBV3-1/TRBV3-2
CASSPQLNTEAFF
TGTGCCAGCAGCCCCCAGTTGAACACTGAAGCTTTCTTT
>.|.|TRBJ1-5|TRBV28
CASTYMNNQPQHF
TGTGCCAGCACTTACATGAACAATCAGCCCCAGCATTTT
>.|.|TRBJ1-1|TRBV7-9
CASSFGVKGAFF
TGTGCCAGCAGCTTCGGGGTGAAGGGAGCTTTCTTT
>.|.|TRBJ1-5|TRBV18
CASSPGADQPQHF
TGTGCCAGCTCACCGGGGGCGGATCAGCCCCAGCATTTT